The clone carrying this T cell receptor beta chain occurred a few times. The antigen remains unidentified. As for time point: peripheral blood 6 weeks after treatment start. The data were obtained in a study of PD-L1 blockade in urothelial cancer. Study in general: Enrolled patients had been treated previously with 0 to 3 chemotherapy regimens. Samples came from 3 weeks, at the second dose, and 6 weeks into treatment. Specimens of blood held a median count of about 150,000 T cells.

Per the germline V gene, CDR1 is LNHDA and CDR2 is SQIVND (reference sequence). This CDR3 is 11 amino acids long. Losses at the gene ends were 8 bases for V and 5 bases for J; bases not matched to a gene: 2. Profiled with immunoSEQ multiplex PCR; TCRdb holds only in-frame clones, not every one. The data hold 31,000 or so clones, with about 88% observed a single time. General study points: Blood TCR clonality below the median before treatment was a predictor of better survival.

The chain carries TRBV19 and TRBJ2-7; 8 nucleotides line up with TRBD2. The source material was PBMCs, sampled around atezolizumab (anti-PD-L1) treatment. This receptor was obtained from a man of 80 years or more with urothelial cancer. The CDR3 nucleotides are TGTGCCAGTCGGGAGGGGAACGAGCAGTACTTC. Its protein product is CASREGNEQYF.